A single sample is the source of the 27 T cell receptor beta chains below, sequenced in a study of radiation and T cells in renal cell carcinoma. Using immunoSEQ multiplex PCR, the repertoire was profiled, and TCRdb retains in-frame clones only, with some absent. The sample records 100,000 to 150,000 clones, about four fifths being singletons. Indicated time point: blood 2 weeks post-SBRT. Treatment noted: 15 Gy SBRT to primary tumor, nephrectomy 4 weeks later. The sample was blood, taken from a patient whose treatment included radiotherapy and nephrectomy. The receptors were sampled from a man aged 45-65 years with renal cell carcinoma.

The chain recombines TRBV2 with TRBJ2-2; D gene unclear. Deletions cut 4 bases from V and 0 bases from J, with 9 bases between. The CDR3 covers 15 residues. The germline gives CDR1 SNHLY, CDR2 FYNNEI. The CDR3 DNA reads as TGTGCCAGCAGTGGCTTGCTAGCGAACACCGGGGAGCTGTTTTTT. Translation gives CASSGLLANTGELFF.

In its sample, this clone was seen a few times. The rearrangement links TRBV19 to TRBJ2-7, with no clear D. From germline, CDR1 is LNHDA and CDR2 SQIVND (reference sequence). The CDR3 totals 14 residues. Trimming pared 0 bases from V and 2 bases from J, leaving 8 bases between. CDR3 protein: CASSIDALAYEQYF. The CDR3 DNA reads as TGTGCCAGTAGTATAGATGCGCTGGCCTACGAGCAGTACTTC.

CDR3 in DNA: TGTGCCAGCGGTAGACAGGGGGCGCGTTATGGCTACACCTTC. It encodes CASGRQGARYGYTF. The chain recombines TRBV27 with TRBJ1-2, with 10 bases aligning to TRBD1. Germline V gene lookup returns CDR1 MNHEY and CDR2 SMNVEV (reference sequence). The CDR3 consists of 14 residues. The V gene end was trimmed by 8 bases and the J gene end by 5 bases; junction bases not matched to a gene: 8.

This clone was counted between two and nine times. The J gene is TRBJ2-7, the V gene TRBV7-2, with 12 nucleotides matching TRBD2. The CDR3 runs 16 residues. Per germline, CDR1 SGHTA and CDR2 FQGNSA. Trimming took 5 bases from V and 4 from J; bases not matched to a gene: 9. DNA for the CDR3: TGTGCCAGCAGCCCACAACCGGGACTAGCGGGTTACGAGCAGTACTTC. It specifies CASSPQPGLAGYEQYF.

The V and J genes are TRBV6-6 and TRBJ2-7; TRBD1 agrees at 10 bases. This CDR3 contains 16 residues. With 6 bases clipped from V and 1 base from J, the junction kept 9 bases outside the gene matches. The germline V gene encodes CDR1 MNHNY and CDR2 SVGAGI (reference sequence). The DNA for the CDR3 is TGTGCCAGCAGAAACGGACAGGGGGGAGGATCCTACGAGCAGTACTTC. It translates to CASRNGQGGGSYEQYF.

The chain links TRBV5-1 to TRBJ2-2; D gene unclear. CDR3 length: 15 amino acids. Germline values: CDR1 SGHRS, CDR2 YFSETQ. Between the trimmed V and J ends, which lost 0 bases and 5 bases, there was a span of 11 bases. CDR3 residues: CASSLGLFETGELFF. The CDR3 coding sequence is TGCGCCAGCAGCTTGGGCCTATTCGAAACCGGGGAGCTGTTTTTT.

This chain links TRBV7-2 with TRBJ2-3; tentatively, D is TRBD2 (6 bases). Germline lookup yields CDR1 SGHTA and CDR2 FQGNSA. The V gene lost 4 bases and the J gene lost 3 bases, with 14 bases spanning the gap. The CDR3 covers 15 residues. Written as DNA, the CDR3 is TGTGCCAGCAGCTATAGCGGAGTGGGGACAGATACGCAGTATTTT. This gives the protein CASSYSGVGTDTQYF.

The chain employs TRBV5-1 and TRBJ1-2; no clear D gene. The germline gives CDR1 SGHRS, CDR2 YFSETQ. Trimming stripped 4 bases from V and 6 bases from J, with 16 bases between. The CDR3 covers 14 residues. CDR3: CASSPPSGGNGYTF. In DNA form, the CDR3 reads TGCGCCAGCAGCCCACCGAGTGGAGGGAATGGCTACACCTTC.

V is TRBV7-9 and J is TRBJ2-5; the match to TRBD2 covers 8 bases. The V gene's germline CDR1 is SEHNR and CDR2 FQNEAQ (reference sequence). The CDR3 is 14 amino acids. V lost 5 bases, J lost 5 bases, and 7 bases stayed unmatched. The CDR3 is CASSISGMGETQYF. The CDR3 bases are TGTGCCAGCAGCATTAGCGGGATGGGTGAGACCCAGTACTTC.

The chain is built from TRBV5-7 and TRBJ1-1; D is unresolved. TRBV5-7 is given ORF status, its function remaining uncertain. This CDR3 region has 17 residues. Trimming stripped 2 bases from V and 0 bases from J, with 17 bases between. The CDR3 loop is CASSFGCPLVVNTEAFF. The CDR3 nucleotides are TGTGCCAGCAGCTTCGGTTGCCCTTTGGTGGTGAACACTGAAGCTTTCTTT.

This clone was seen just once. The chain links TRBV7-6 to TRBJ2-2; 10 bases match TRBD1. Germline CDR1 is SGHVS and CDR2 is FNYEAQ. The CDR3 runs 18 residues. V dropped 5 bases and J dropped 0; count of bases not matched to a gene: 9. Here the CDR3 reads CASSPLGGQGSNTGELFF. CDR3 coding DNA: TGTGCCAGCAGCCCCCTTGGGGGACAGGGGTCGAACACCGGGGAGCTGTTTTTT.

The rearrangement uses TRBV27 and TRBJ2-5; D is undetermined. Per germline, CDR1 MNHEY and CDR2 SMNVEV (reference sequence). Trimming cost V 5 bases and J 2 bases, with 21 bases left between them. CDR3 length: 17 residues. CDR3 in DNA: TGTGCCAGCAGTCCATCGTGGGCCAGGATACTACAAGAGACCCAGTACTTC. Residues: CASSPSWARILQETQYF.

This clone was detected only once. This chain joins TRBV14 and TRBJ2-3; TRBD2 agrees at 7 bases. The CDR3 length is 16 residues. The J segment lost 4 bases and the V segment lost 1 base, leaving 8 bases of the junction unmatched. Germline V gene lookup returns CDR1 SGHDN and CDR2 FVKESK. CDR3 loop: CASSQVGGSLADTQYF. DNA for the CDR3: TGTGCCAGCAGCCAAGTTGGCGGGAGTTTGGCAGATACGCAGTATTTT.

The genes are TRBV9 and TRBJ2-1; the match to TRBD2 covers 8 bases. CDR3 length: 17 amino acids. V gave up 3 bases and J gave up 2 bases; unmatched junction bases: 10. Germline V gene sequence: CDR1 SGDLS, CDR2 YYNGEE. The CDR3 spells CASSEGIAGRPYNEQFF. In nucleotides, the CDR3 is TGTGCCAGCAGCGAGGGGATAGCGGGACGCCCCTACAATGAGCAGTTCTTC.

V is TRBV2 and J is TRBJ2-7; 14 nucleotides match TRBD2. Trimming cost V 7 bases and J 2 bases; bases outside gene matches: 10. Per germline, CDR1 SNHLY and CDR2 FYNNEI. The CDR3 length is 17 residues. Here the CDR3 reads CASIDTLTSGRAYEQYF. CDR3 in DNA: TGTGCCAGCATAGACACGTTGACTAGCGGGAGGGCCTACGAGCAGTACTTC. Together with reference TRBV2 and TRBJ2-7, the CDR3 gives the full variable domain: EPEVTQTPSHQVTQMGQEVILRCVPISNHLYFYWYRQILGQKVEFLVSFYNNEISEKSEIFDDQFSVERPDGSNFTLKIRSTKLEDSAMYFCASIDTLTSGRAYEQYFGPGTRLTVT.

The J gene is TRBJ2-1, the V gene TRBV6-1, with TRBD1 identical over 9 bases. The trim removed 10 bases at V and 5 bases at J, leaving 6 bases unmatched. This CDR3 region has 13 residues. Germline V gene sequence: CDR1 MNHNS, CDR2 SASEGT. CDR3 amino acids: CATTGTGNNEQFF. CDR3 nucleotide sequence: TGTGCCACCACCGGGACAGGGAACAATGAGCAGTTCTTC.

The chain carries TRBV2 and TRBJ2-1; TRBD2 matches 13 bases. With 6 bases clipped from V and 8 bases from J, the junction kept 4 bases outside the gene matches. The CDR3 is 14 residues long. Germline V lookup: CDR1 SNHLY, CDR2 FYNNEI. The CDR3 bases are TGTGCCAGCAGCGGACTAGCGGGAGTCTATGAGCAGTTCTTC. Amino acid sequence: CASSGLAGVYEQFF. Full variable domain (remainder filled in from reference TRBV2 and TRBJ2-1): EPEVTQTPSHQVTQMGQEVILRCVPISNHLYFYWYRQILGQKVEFLVSFYNNEISEKSEIFDDQFSVERPDGSNFTLKIRSTKLEDSAMYFCASSGLAGVYEQFFGPGTRLTVL.

The chain employs TRBV5-1 and TRBJ2-7; a possible D gene is TRBD1 (5 bases). The CDR3 has 14 amino acids. V lost 0 bases, J lost 2 bases, and 9 bases lay in between. Germline V gene lookup returns CDR1 SGHRS and CDR2 YFSETQ. CDR3 in amino acids: CASSLVTGTYEQYF. The CDR3 nucleotides are TGCGCCAGCAGCTTGGTTACAGGTACCTACGAGCAGTACTTC. The complete variable domain, with remaining parts taken from reference TRBV5-1 and TRBJ2-7, reads KAGVTQTPRYLIKTRGQQVTLSCSPISGHRSVSWYQQTPGQGLQFLFEYFSETQRNKGNFPGRFSGRQFSNSRSEMNVSTLELGDSALYLCASSLVTGTYEQYFGPGTRLTVT.

The V gene is TRBV7-8, the J gene TRBJ2-7, with 12 positions matching TRBD1. This CDR3 is built from 15 residues. From germline, CDR1 is SGHVS and CDR2 FQNEAQ. J lost 5 bases, V lost 6 bases, and 8 bases had no gene match. The CDR3: CASSVAGQGADEQYF. In nucleotides, the CDR3 is TGTGCCAGCAGTGTGGCGGGACAGGGGGCTGACGAGCAGTACTTC. The entire variable domain, with the rest obtained from reference TRBV7-8 and TRBJ2-7, is as follows: GAGVSQSPRYKVAKRGQDVALRCDPISGHVSLFWYQQALGQGPEFLTYFQNEAQLDKSGLPSDRFFAERPEGSVSTLKIQRTQQEDSAVYLCASSVAGQGADEQYFGPGTRLTVT.

The chain uses TRBV19 and TRBJ1-2; D is unresolved. The CDR3 consists of 15 residues. Germline lookup yields CDR1 LNHDA and CDR2 SQIVND (reference sequence). Trimming removed 0 bases from V and 3 bases from J, with 11 bases in between. The CDR3 spells CASSIDHTTDYGYTF. The DNA for the CDR3 is TGTGCCAGTAGTATAGATCACACCACCGACTATGGCTACACCTTC.

J is TRBJ1-2 and V is TRBV30, with D possibly matching TRBD1 (5 bases). Trimming took off 4 bases at V and 9 bases at J, with 15 bases between the two ends. CDR1 is GTSNPN and CDR2 is SVGIG in the germline V gene (reference sequence). The CDR3 sequence is 12 residues long. The CDR3 DNA reads TGTGCCTGGATCAGGGCCCCAGGGAGCTACACCTTC. It yields the protein CAWIRAPGSYTF.

The J gene is TRBJ1-2, the V gene TRBV4-1; 10 nucleotides line up with TRBD1. CDR3 length equals 14 residues. V shed 0 bases and J 7 bases; nucleotides not matched to a gene: 2. CDR1 is MGHRA and CDR2 is YSYEKL in the germline V gene. The CDR3: CASSQEWDRGGYTF. DNA for the CDR3: TGCGCCAGCAGCCAAGAATGGGACAGGGGTGGCTACACCTTC.

This chain links TRBV9 with TRBJ2-1, with 8 positions matching TRBD2. Germline lookup yields CDR1 SGDLS and CDR2 YYNGEE. With 3 bases clipped from V and 9 bases from J, the junction kept 5 bases outside the gene matches. The CDR3 totals 13 residues. The CDR3 coding sequence is TGTGCCAGCAGCGCCGGGACTAGTAGTGAGCAGTTCTTC. Amino acid sequence: CASSAGTSSEQFF.

Only a few counts were recorded for this clone. J is TRBJ2-7 and V is TRBV6-6; no clear D. With 6 bases removed from V and 9 bases from J, the gap between germline ends came to 12 bases. Germline CDR1 is MNHNY and CDR2 is SVGAGI (reference sequence). CDR3 length: 11 residues. CDR3 loop: CASSPGPGQYF. The CDR3 DNA reads as TGTGCCAGCAGCCCGGGCCCAGGGCAGTACTTC.

V usage is TRBV11-1 and J usage is TRBJ1-1; the match to TRBD1 covers 10 bases. The ends lost 3 bases at V and 3 bases at J; junction bases unmatched: 4. Germline V lookup: CDR1 SGHAT, CDR2 FQDESV (reference sequence). This CDR3 has 15 amino acids. Here the CDR3 reads CASSFGTGVYTEAFF. The CDR3 nucleotides are TGTGCCAGCAGCTTCGGGACAGGGGTTTACACTGAAGCTTTCTTT.

This clone has just one count. This sequence joins TRBV7-9 and TRBJ2-7; D unresolved. Per germline, CDR1 SEHNR and CDR2 FQNEAQ (reference sequence). Trimming took off 0 bases at V and 5 bases at J, with 11 bases between the two ends. CDR3 length: 14 residues. The CDR3 region has the DNA TGTGCCAGCAGCTTAGCCTTGGGGTTCAACGAGCAGTACTTC. Its translation is CASSLALGFNEQYF. Full variable domain (outside the CDR3, taken from reference TRBV7-9 and TRBJ2-7): DTGVSQNPRHKITKRGQNVTFRCDPISEHNRLYWYRQTLGQGPEFLTYFQNEAQLEKSRLLSDRFSAERPKGSFSTLEIQRTEQGDSAMYLCASSLALGFNEQYFGPGTRLTVT.

DNA of the CDR3: TGTGCCAGCAGCAATTTTAAGGGTGGCACTGAAGCTTTCTTT. Amino acid sequence: CASSNFKGGTEAFF. This chain joins TRBV6-1 and TRBJ1-1, with D hard to call. The CDR3 contains 14 residues. Germline lookup yields CDR1 MNHNS and CDR2 SASEGT. The ends were cut back, 6 bases at V and 4 bases at J, with 15 bases in the middle.